One sample yielded the 7 T cell receptor beta chains listed below, sequenced in a study of blood T cell repertoires in COVID-19. Clones were read by immunoSEQ multiplex PCR, and TCRdb kept only the in-frame ones, dropping some. The sample lists tens of thousands of clones; roughly four fifths were seen once. Sequencing input: peripheral blood. The receptors derive from a woman at least 80 years old with acute or convalescent COVID-19.

The chain carries TRBV11-1 and TRBJ1-1; 9 nucleotides match TRBD1. The ends lost 6 bases at V and 3 bases at J; junction bases unmatched: 8. Germline V lookup: CDR1 SGHAT, CDR2 FQDESV (reference sequence). The CDR3 length is 15 residues. CDR3 sequence: CASRPTGGRDTEAFF. CDR3 sequence (DNA): TGTGCCAGCAGACCAACAGGGGGCAGGGACACTGAAGCTTTCTTT.

The chain links TRBV7-8 to TRBJ2-4; the D gene is possibly TRBD2 (5 bases). Germline V gives CDR1 SGHVS, CDR2 FQNEAQ. Trimming pared 6 bases from V and 6 bases from J, leaving 9 bases between. The CDR3 extends over 12 amino acids. In DNA form, the CDR3 reads TGTGCCAGCAGGGATCGGGGAAACATTCAGTACTTC. It encodes CASRDRGNIQYF.

The V and J genes are TRBV28 and TRBJ1-1; unclear D gene. Per the germline V gene, CDR1 is MDHEN and CDR2 is SYDVKM. CDR3 size: 14 residues. Between the trimmed V and J ends, which lost 4 bases and 4 bases, there was a span of 13 bases. The CDR3 here is CASSSPGRSTEAFF. The CDR3 nucleotides read TGTGCCAGCAGTTCGCCGGGTAGAAGCACTGAAGCTTTCTTT.

This clone turned up a few times. The rearrangement joins TRBV28 to TRBJ1-6; TRBD1 agrees at 7 bases. This CDR3 comprises 15 residues. V lost 5 bases and J lost 7; bases outside the gene matches: 8. The V gene's germline CDR1 is MDHEN and CDR2 SYDVKM. The CDR3 DNA reads as TGTGCCAGCAGTCGTCAAGGACAGGAGAATTCACCCCTCCACTTT. This sequence encodes CASSRQGQENSPLHF.

This clone was seen a single time. This rearrangement joins TRBV4-1 to TRBJ1-2; D uncertain. V gave up 0 bases and J gave up 1 base, with 9 bases separating them. The CDR3 totals 15 residues. Per the germline V gene, CDR1 is MGHRA and CDR2 is YSYEKL. The CDR3 region is CASSQENTVNYGYTF. In DNA, the CDR3 is TGCGCCAGCAGCCAAGAGAATACGGTTAACTATGGCTACACCTTC.

The chain has TRBV11-2 and TRBJ2-3, with TRBD2 matching 7 bases. Germline trimming cut 1 base from V and 0 bases from J; bases unmatched to any gene: 4. The length of the CDR3 is 16 residues. From germline, CDR1 is SGHAT and CDR2 FQNNGV. CDR3 nucleotide sequence: TGTGCCAGCAGCTTAGTGGCGGGAGCTAGCACAGATACGCAGTATTTT. Protein sequence: CASSLVAGASTDTQYF.

The chain recombines TRBV28 with TRBJ2-7; possibly TRBD1 for D (6 bases). CDR1 and CDR2 from the germline V gene are MDHEN and SYDVKM. V lost 3 bases and J lost 3, with 12 bases in between. CDR3 size: 14 residues. This CDR3 is CASSFPRDNYEQYF. The CDR3 region has the DNA TGTGCCAGCAGTTTTCCCCGGGACAACTACGAGCAGTACTTC.